The 21 T cell receptor beta chains given below trace back to one sample, sequenced in a study of blood T cell repertoires in COVID-19. Libraries were prepared by immunoSEQ multiplex PCR; TCRdb keeps only in-frame clonotypes and omits some of them. The sample lists tens of thousands of clones, over 75% seen once, with around 7.5% in the top ten. The sample comprised peripheral blood. The origin of the receptors is a man aged 70-80 years with active COVID-19.

The chain carries TRBV6-2 or TRBV6-3 and TRBJ2-7, with D possibly TRBD2 on 5 matching bases. This CDR3 spans 17 amino acids. Trimming removed 2 bases from V and 0 bases from J, with 17 bases in between. Germline V lookup: CDR1 MNHEY, CDR2 SVGEGT. Here the CDR3 DNA reads TGTGCCAGCAGTTACCCCACCGCCGGGGTCAGCTCCTACGAGCAGTACTTC. Amino acid sequence: CASSYPTAGVSSYEQYF.

The CDR3 region is CASRTGGGNTEAFF. CDR3 bases: TGTGCCAGCAGAACAGGGGGAGGGAACACTGAAGCTTTCTTT. The J gene is TRBJ1-1, the V gene TRBV28; TRBD1 agrees at 8 bases. The ends lost 6 bases at V and 1 base at J; junction bases unmatched: 4. This CDR3 contains 14 residues. From germline, CDR1 is MDHEN and CDR2 SYDVKM.

The V call is TRBV24-1, the J call TRBJ2-3, with D unresolved. Trimming left V 6 bases short and J 2 bases short, with 8 bases between. The CDR3 contains 13 residues. CDR1 is KGHDR, CDR2 SFDVKD, per germline. CDR3 bases: TGTGCCACCAGTTTCCATTCCACAGATACGCAGTATTTT. This sequence encodes CATSFHSTDTQYF.

This sequence joins TRBV14 and TRBJ1-2; TRBD1 aligns across 8 bases. The germline CDR1 and CDR2 sequences are SGHDN and FVKESK. J gave up 0 bases and V 4 bases, and 10 bases lay outside the gene matches. The length of the CDR3 is 17 residues. The DNA of the CDR3 is TGTGCCAGCAGCCCAAGGTATCAGGGGGCCGCTAACTATGGCTACACCTTC. Encoded protein: CASSPRYQGAANYGYTF.

V and J are TRBV5-1 and TRBJ2-2; tentatively, D is TRBD2 (5 bases). This CDR3 contains 12 residues. V was pared by 6 bases and J by 5 bases, with 8 bases between. Germline lookup yields CDR1 SGHRS and CDR2 YFSETQ. In DNA, the CDR3 is TGCGCCAGCACCGGACTGACCGGGGAGCTGTTTTTT. Translating gives CASTGLTGELFF.

The chain employs TRBV7-2 and TRBJ1-2; 8 bases match TRBD1. The CDR3 is made up of 15 amino acids. The V and J ends lost 5 bases and 5 bases, in that order; junction bases with no gene match: 10. CDR1 is SGHTA and CDR2 is FQGNSA in the germline V gene. The CDR3 sequence is CASSELITGGYGYTF. DNA of the CDR3: TGTGCCAGCAGCGAACTAATTACAGGGGGGTATGGCTACACCTTC.

About this clone itself: The junction differs from germline at one of its ends, possibly a read error. V is TRBV6-2 or TRBV6-3 and J is TRBJ2-7, with 8 bases identical to TRBD1. CDR3 size: 12 residues. From germline, CDR1 is MNHEY and CDR2 SVGEGT. The CDR3 sequence is CASSRRTGMDHF. In nucleotides, the CDR3 is TGTGCCAGCAGTCGCCGGACAGGGATGGACCACTTC.

The V and J genes are TRBV27 and TRBJ2-3; 8 bases match TRBD2. Trimming took 3 bases from V and 1 from J; bases not matched to a gene: 3. Germline loops: CDR1 MNHEY, CDR2 SMNVEV (reference sequence). The CDR3 is 15 residues long. Written as DNA, the CDR3 is TGTGCCAGCAGTTTGGTTAGCGGGGGCACAGATACGCAGTATTTT. This encodes CASSLVSGGTDTQYF.

CDR3 sequence (DNA): TGTGCCAGTAGGGGTTCTAGCAATCAGCCCCAGCATTTT. As protein: CASRGSSNQPQHF. The rearrangement uses TRBV6-5 and TRBJ1-5; TRBD1 is a possible D gene (5 bases). V lost 9 bases to trimming and J lost 0 bases, with 9 bases between them. The CDR3 has 13 amino acids. Per the germline V gene, CDR1 is MNHEY and CDR2 is SVGAGI.

This clone was seen once. V usage is TRBV9 and J usage is TRBJ2-3; TRBD2 matches at 10 bases. V shed 3 bases, J shed 6 bases, and the junction held 7 bases outside the gene matches. The CDR3 has 15 residues. CDR1 and CDR2 (germline): SGDLS, YYNGEE. CDR3 DNA sequence: TGTGCCAGCAGCGAGGAGGGGACTAGCGCCGATACGCAGTATTTT. It codes for CASSEEGTSADTQYF.

J is TRBJ1-1 and V is TRBV9; 7 nucleotides match TRBD1. CDR3 length: 15 residues. V lost 3 bases, J lost 0 bases, and 5 bases stayed unmatched. Germline V CDR1 and CDR2: SGDLS, YYNGEE. In DNA form, the CDR3 reads TGTGCCAGCAGCGCCCCCGGGACAGTGAACACTGAAGCTTTCTTT. Encoded protein: CASSAPGTVNTEAFF.

This chain uses TRBV6-1 with TRBJ1-5; D is ambiguous. This CDR3 is built from 15 residues. The V and J ends lost 2 bases and 6 bases respectively, with 14 bases between them. Germline CDR1 reads MNHNS; CDR2 reads SASEGT. The CDR3 is CASSEFRGPFQPQHF. DNA for the CDR3: TGTGCCAGCAGTGAATTTCGTGGGCCTTTTCAGCCCCAGCATTTT.

The rearrangement uses TRBV10-3 and TRBJ2-1, with 16 bases that match TRBD2. This CDR3 is 21 amino acids long. Unmatched junction bases numbered 8, after V lost 0 bases and J lost 0 bases. Germline assignment: CDR1 ENHRY and CDR2 SYGVKD. The CDR3 spells CAISESHPGTSGGVSYNEQFF. The CDR3 DNA sequence: TGTGCCATCAGTGAGTCCCACCCCGGGACTAGCGGGGGGGTCTCCTACAATGAGCAGTTCTTC.

The chain has TRBV4-1 and TRBJ2-4; 10 nucleotides match TRBD2. The V gene end was trimmed by 0 bases and the J gene end by 0 bases; junction bases not matched to a gene: 8. CDR1 MGHRA and CDR2 YSYEKL come from the germline V gene. The CDR3 length is 19 residues. CDR3 in amino acids: CASSQELAGITLAKNIQYF. The CDR3 DNA sequence: TGCGCCAGCAGCCAAGAACTAGCGGGGATAACTTTAGCCAAAAACATTCAGTACTTC.

This clone has a handful of counts. The rearrangement joins TRBV19 to TRBJ1-6; D perhaps matches TRBD1 (6 bases). The V and J ends lost 7 bases and 7 bases respectively, with 11 bases between them. This CDR3 is 13 amino acids long. Germline CDR1 reads LNHDA; CDR2 reads SQIVND (reference sequence). This CDR3 is CASNTGYNSPLHF. The CDR3 DNA sequence: TGTGCCAGTAATACAGGGTACAATTCACCCCTCCACTTT.

The chain is built from TRBV7-3 and TRBJ2-1, with TRBD1 matching 9 bases. Germline V CDR1 and CDR2: SGHTA, FQGTGA. The CDR3 contains 15 residues. The V and J ends lost 4 bases and 2 bases, in that order; junction bases with no gene match: 3. CDR3 protein: CASSYDRGAYNEQFF. CDR3 bases: TGTGCCAGCAGCTACGACAGGGGGGCCTACAATGAGCAGTTCTTC. The full variable domain, its missing parts supplied by reference TRBV7-3 and TRBJ2-1, is GAGVSQTPSNKVTEKGKYVELRCDPISGHTALYWYRQSLGQGPEFLIYFQGTGAADDSGLPNDRFFAVRPEGSVSTLKIQRTERGDSAVYLCASSYDRGAYNEQFFGPGTRLTVL.

V is TRBV13 and J is TRBJ1-1; TRBD1 matches at 7 bases. Germline V gene lookup returns CDR1 PRHDT and CDR2 FYEKMQ (reference sequence). CDR3 length: 16 amino acids. J gave up 0 bases and V 6 bases, and 10 bases lay outside the gene matches. Here the CDR3 DNA reads TGTGCCAGCAGTTTTAGACAGGGAGTCATGAACACTGAAGCTTTCTTT. Its protein is CASSFRQGVMNTEAFF.

V usage is TRBV5-4 and J usage is TRBJ2-1; 10 bases are shared with TRBD2. Trimming took 1 base from V and 6 from J; bases not matched to a gene: 1. Germline V gene sequence: CDR1 SGHNT, CDR2 YYREEE (reference sequence). The CDR3 has 14 amino acids. CDR3 in amino acids: CASSLRTSGNEQFF. CDR3 nucleotide sequence: TGTGCCAGCAGCTTGAGGACTAGCGGCAATGAGCAGTTCTTC.

This clone occurred once. The chain combines TRBV6-6 with TRBJ2-7; no clear D gene. This CDR3 spans 12 amino acids. The V end lost 2 bases, the J end lost 6 bases, and 8 bases lay between the germline ends. Germline CDR1 reads MNHNY; CDR2 reads SVGAGI (reference sequence). The chain's CDR3 is CASSYLLSEQYF. In DNA form, the CDR3 reads TGTGCCAGCAGTTACCTTCTCTCCGAGCAGTACTTC.

The V call is TRBV18, the J call TRBJ2-1; 7 positions match TRBD2. V shed 2 bases, J shed 6 bases, and the junction held 7 bases outside the gene matches. Germline V lookup: CDR1 KGHSH, CDR2 LQKENI. CDR3 length: 15 residues. CDR3 residues: CASSPLGTGGNEQFF. The CDR3 bases are TGTGCCAGCTCACCATTAGGGACGGGAGGCAATGAGCAGTTCTTC.

This rearrangement joins TRBV4-1 to TRBJ1-2; TRBD1 matches at 9 bases. J was trimmed by 4 bases and V by 0 bases; bases with no gene match: 9. The V gene's germline CDR1 is MGHRA and CDR2 YSYEKL. The CDR3 is 17 residues long. As DNA, the CDR3 is TGCGCCAGCAGCCAAGATATGGGGACAGGGTCTGGCTATGGCTACACCTTC. Residues: CASSQDMGTGSGYGYTF.